The T cell receptor beta chain under discussion was sequenced for a study of OX40 agonist ivuxolimab in advanced cancers. The study, taken as a whole, reports: In general, CD8+ T cells held more expanded clones than CD4+ did, on average. Nonresponders included some who also had low normalized T-cell clonal expansion.

This table comes from immunoSEQ multiplex PCR, and its TCRdb copy is limited to in-frame clones, with some not included. The data contain approximately 100,000 clones, under 90% of them singletons. A word on this clone: Its antigen is unidentified.

Trimming pared 5 bases from V and 11 bases from J, leaving 11 bases between. This CDR3 comprises 11 residues. Germline CDR1 SGHVS, CDR2 FNYEAQ. This receptor was identified in an adult with an advanced solid tumor such as melanoma, head and neck, liver or kidney cancer. Specimen: CD4+ or CD8+ T cells sorted from blood, collected in a trial of the OX40 agonist ivuxolimab. This chain uses TRBV7-6 with TRBJ2-3; no clear D gene. CDR3 in amino acids: CASSPSERQYF. The DNA for the CDR3 is TGTGCCAGCAGCCCGAGCGAAAGGCAGTATTTT.